What follows are 26 T cell receptor beta chains derived from one specimen sequenced in a study of shared clonotypes between healthy human individuals. Sequenced by immunoSEQ multiplex PCR; TCRdb stores in-frame clones only, minus some. The data show 1 million to 1.3 million clones, with around three quarters seen just once and 0.55% to 0.7% held by the top ten. The sequencing input was memory CD4+ T cells from PBMCs. Subset defined: CD45RA-negative fraction. Every receptor here comes from a man aged 18 to 29 in good health. Some clones in this sample may be carry-over from other donors' samples.

The chain uses TRBV6-1 and TRBJ1-2; perhaps TRBD1 as D (5 bases). In germline, CDR1 is MNHNS, CDR2 SASEGT. Trimming stripped 2 bases from V and 6 bases from J, with 10 bases between. This CDR3 comprises 13 residues. This chain's CDR3 is CASSEPRGDGYTF. CDR3 sequence (DNA): TGTGCCAGCAGTGAACCTCGGGGCGATGGCTACACCTTC.

This clone was picked up one time. The chain combines TRBV28 with TRBJ1-2; TRBD1 matches 9 bases. This CDR3 is 15 amino acids long. The germline V gene has CDR1 MDHEN and CDR2 SYDVKM. After removal of 4 bases from V and 3 bases from J, the junction contained 6 bases not matched to a gene. The CDR3 nucleotides are TGTGCCAGCAGTTCCCTGGGACAGGGCGACTATGGCTACACCTTC. It codes for CASSSLGQGDYGYTF.

This clone was recorded once. For the CDR3, the DNA is TGTGCCAATCGACAGGGCGACTCCTACGAGCAGTACTTC. It is translated as CANRQGDSYEQYF. The genes are TRBV6-9 and TRBJ2-5; 7 bases are a match to TRBD1. The tail of the sequence fits TRBJ2-7 better, so the J call may be wrong. CDR1 is MNHGY, CDR2 SVAAGI, per germline. The CDR3 has 13 residues.

The chain recombines TRBV7-6 with TRBJ2-1; 7 bases agree with TRBD1. Germline values: CDR1 SGHVS, CDR2 FNYEAQ. The CDR3 sequence is 16 residues long. The V gene end was trimmed by 1 base and the J gene end by 4 bases; junction bases not matched to a gene: 7. CDR3 nucleotides: TGTGCCAGCAGCTTAGTTCAACGACAGGGATACAATGAGCAGTTCTTC. Amino acid sequence: CASSLVQRQGYNEQFF.

Turning to this clone: This sample includes further DNA sequences coding for the same CDR3. The chain employs TRBV28 and TRBJ2-3; D gene unclear. Trimming pared 2 bases from V and 3 bases from J, leaving 3 bases between. The CDR3 sequence is 12 residues long. Germline V gives CDR1 MDHEN, CDR2 SYDVKM. The CDR3 spells CASSLPTDTQYF. DNA of the CDR3: TGTGCCAGCAGTTTACCTACAGATACGCAGTATTTT. The full variable domain, in which reference TRBV28 and TRBJ2-3 provide the parts outside the CDR3, is DVKVTQSSRYLVKRTGEKVFLECVQDMDHENMFWYRQDPGLGLRLIYFSYDVKMKEKGDIPEGYSVSREKKERFSLILESASTNQTSMYLCASSLPTDTQYFGPGTRLTVL.

Details on this clone: This sample includes further DNA sequences coding for the same CDR3. The V and J genes are TRBV18 and TRBJ2-7; no clear D. This CDR3 has 11 residues. The V gene lost 2 bases and the J gene lost 5 bases, with 4 bases spanning the gap. Germline lookup yields CDR1 KGHSH and CDR2 LQKENI. The CDR3 loop reads CASSPENEQYF. The CDR3 DNA is TGTGCCAGCTCACCAGAAAACGAGCAGTACTTC.

The chain couples TRBV6-6 to TRBJ2-4; no clear D gene. Trimming took 2 bases from V and 9 from J, leaving 8 bases between them. Germline CDR1 MNHNY, CDR2 SVGAGI (reference sequence). This CDR3 region has 12 residues. The DNA of the CDR3 is TGTGCCAGCAGTTACAGCCAGATCATTCAGTACTTC. Its translation: CASSYSQIIQYF.

J is TRBJ1-6 and V is TRBV5-8; D ambiguous. The CDR3 is 13 residues long. CDR1 and CDR2 from the germline V gene are SGHTS and YDEGEE. Trimming stripped 0 bases from V and 7 bases from J, with 5 bases between. The CDR3 here is CASSLERNSPLHF. In DNA form, the CDR3 reads TGTGCCAGCAGCTTGGAGCGGAATTCACCCCTCCACTTT.

This clone came up a few times. V is TRBV5-4 and J is TRBJ2-2; D uncertain. CDR3 length equals 16 residues. V lost 4 bases and J 6 bases, leaving 19 bases between the germline ends. The germline V gene has CDR1 SGHNT and CDR2 YYREEE (reference sequence). The CDR3 DNA reads TGTGCCAGCAGCCCTGGGAACTACCCCAAGGCCGGGGAGCTGTTTTTT. Translation: CASSPGNYPKAGELFF.

DNA of the CDR3: TGTGCCAGCAGTCCAGGACTAGCGTCTTCCAATGAGCAGTTCTTC. This codes for CASSPGLASSNEQFF. J is TRBJ2-1 and V is TRBV7-2, with TRBD2 matching over 9 bases. The CDR3 contains 15 residues. V was pared by 6 bases and J by 6 bases, with 9 bases of the junction left unmatched. Germline CDR1 SGHTA, CDR2 FQGNSA.

This chain uses TRBV27 with TRBJ1-1; perhaps TRBD1 as D (6 bases). V lost 6 bases and J lost 4, with 18 bases in between. Germline CDR1 and CDR2: MNHEY and SMNVEV (reference sequence). CDR3 length equals 15 residues. The CDR3 region is CASRYNRDGSTEAFF. CDR3 coding DNA: TGTGCCAGCAGGTATAACAGGGATGGTAGCACTGAAGCTTTCTTT.

This chain links TRBV5-5 with TRBJ1-5; the D gene is possibly TRBD1 (6 bases). The length of the CDR3 is 14 residues. V gave up 1 base and J gave up 7 bases, with 12 bases separating them. The germline CDR1 and CDR2 sequences are SGHKS and YYEKEE (reference sequence). The CDR3 loop reads CASSLYGGEQPQHF. The CDR3 DNA sequence: TGTGCCAGCAGCTTGTACGGGGGCGAGCAGCCCCAGCATTTT.

CDR3 region: CASSLKGAGNTIYF. The CDR3 region has the DNA TGTGCCAGCAGTTTAAAGGGGGCTGGAAACACCATATATTTT. This rearrangement joins TRBV27 to TRBJ1-3, with a tentative D call TRBD1 (6 bases). V gave up 2 bases and J gave up 2 bases, with 7 bases separating them. The CDR3 has 14 residues. Germline CDR1 MNHEY, CDR2 SMNVEV (reference sequence).

The CDR3 DNA sequence: TGTGCCAGCAGCGTAGTATCGAGGGGGACCATCAATGAGCAGTTCTTC. It codes for CASSVVSRGTINEQFF. J is TRBJ2-1 and V is TRBV9; maybe TRBD1 (6 bases). CDR3 size: 16 residues. Trimming took off 0 bases at V and 6 bases at J, with 16 bases between the two ends. Germline V gene data show CDR1 as SGDLS and CDR2 as YYNGEE.

V usage is TRBV27 and J usage is TRBJ1-5, with 7 bases matching TRBD1. After removal of 6 bases from V and 2 bases from J, the junction contained 7 bases not matched to a gene. Germline loops: CDR1 MNHEY, CDR2 SMNVEV (reference sequence). The CDR3 spans 15 residues. The CDR3 region has the DNA TGTGCCAGCAGATCCGGGACAGCTGGCAATCAGCCCCAGCATTTT. It is translated as CASRSGTAGNQPQHF.

V is TRBV5-1 and J is TRBJ1-4; D gene uncertain. V shed 1 base and J shed 6 bases, with 13 bases lying between them. Germline CDR1 reads SGHRS; CDR2 reads YFSETQ. This CDR3 contains 15 residues. As DNA, the CDR3 is TGCGCCAGCAGCTTGTCGGCGGAGCCTTATGAAAAACTGTTTTTT. Encoded protein: CASSLSAEPYEKLFF. The full variable domain, completed using reference TRBV5-1 and TRBJ1-4, is KAGVTQTPRYLIKTRGQQVTLSCSPISGHRSVSWYQQTPGQGLQFLFEYFSETQRNKGNFPGRFSGRQFSNSRSEMNVSTLELGDSALYLCASSLSAEPYEKLFFGSGTQLSVL.

The chain is built from TRBV7-2 and TRBJ1-1; TRBD1 matches 7 bases. This CDR3 is built from 12 residues. With V trimmed by 5 bases and J by 7 bases, 4 bases remained unmatched. Per germline, CDR1 SGHTA and CDR2 FQGNSA. As DNA, the CDR3 is TGTGCCAGCAGCATAAACAGGGGTGAAGCTTTCTTT. Encoded protein: CASSINRGEAFF.

This CDR3 is CASSLVVGTGDTQYF. For the CDR3, the DNA is TGCGCCAGCAGCTTGGTTGTCGGGACCGGAGATACGCAGTATTTT. The rearrangement uses TRBV5-1 and TRBJ2-3; TRBD1 or TRBD2 may be the D gene (5 bases each). Germline assignment: CDR1 SGHRS and CDR2 YFSETQ. V was pared by 0 bases and J by 5 bases, with 13 bases between. There are 15 residues in the CDR3.

The rearrangement uses TRBV20-1 and TRBJ2-3; the match to TRBD2 covers 8 bases. Looked up from germline, CDR1 is DFQATT and CDR2 is SNEGSKA (reference sequence). Unmatched junction bases numbered 3, after V lost 5 bases and J lost 8 bases. CDR3 length: 11 amino acids. Written as DNA, the CDR3 is TGCAGTGCTCCTCTAGCGGGTACGCAGTATTTT. Translation gives CSAPLAGTQYF.

The CDR3: CASSLRVGSYNEQFF. CDR3 coding DNA: TGTGCCAGCAGCTTGAGGGTCGGGTCCTACAATGAGCAGTTCTTC. This chain connects TRBV5-4 to TRBJ2-1; D is ambiguous. There are 15 residues in the CDR3. CDR1 and CDR2 (germline): SGHNT, YYREEE (reference sequence). The V and J ends lost 1 base and 1 base respectively, with 9 bases between them.

In its sample, this clone was seen a few times. V and J are TRBV4-1 and TRBJ2-1; TRBD2 matches 9 bases. This CDR3 is built from 16 residues. V dropped 0 bases and J dropped 6; count of bases not matched to a gene: 6. The V gene's germline CDR1 is MGHRA and CDR2 YSYEKL. The CDR3 coding sequence is TGCGCCAGCAGCCAAGAAGGCGGGAGGGCCCTCAATGAGCAGTTCTTC. Its protein product is CASSQEGGRALNEQFF.

For this clone: A far more abundant clone sits one base away, making this likely a read error. Other DNA sequences in the sample encode the same CDR3. The rearrangement uses TRBV30 and TRBJ1-3; unclear D gene. The CDR3 consists of 13 residues. CDR1 and CDR2 from the germline V gene are GTSNPN and SVGIG (reference sequence). CDR3: CAWSLNNRNTIYF. Written as DNA, the CDR3 is TGTGCCTGGAGCCTCAATAATCGAAACACCATATATTTC.

This clone was recorded a few times. This CDR3 is also generated by other DNA sequences in the sample. V is TRBV7-6 and J is TRBJ2-3; D unresolved. V shed 4 bases and J shed 5 bases, with 4 bases lying between them. CDR1 and CDR2 (germline): SGHVS, FNYEAQ. This CDR3 comprises 11 residues. In DNA, the CDR3 is TGTGCCAGCAGCTCTCAAGATACGCAGTATTTT. Its translation: CASSSQDTQYF.

This clone has a single count. This chain connects TRBV30 to TRBJ2-5; unclear D gene. Germline assignment: CDR1 GTSNPN and CDR2 SVGIG (reference sequence). Trimming took off 1 base at V and 7 bases at J, with 4 bases between the two ends. This CDR3 spans 10 amino acids. The CDR3 sequence: CAWSGGTQYF. The CDR3 DNA is TGTGCCTGGAGTGGAGGGACCCAGTACTTC.

This chain uses TRBV14 with TRBJ2-1; 8 bases are shared with TRBD2. V lost 4 bases, J lost 4 bases, and 6 bases stayed unmatched. Germline V lookup: CDR1 SGHDN, CDR2 FVKESK. The CDR3 is 15 residues long. The CDR3 region has the DNA TGTGCCAGCAGCCGGAGCGGGAGTGTGTACAATGAGCAGTTCTTC. This encodes CASSRSGSVYNEQFF.

Remarks on this clone: A far bigger clonotype differs at one base, so this is likely a read error. The chain uses TRBV29-1 and TRBJ1-1, with a weak D call TRBD1 (6 bases). Germline V gene lookup returns CDR1 SQVTM and CDR2 ANQGSEA. Deletions cut 7 bases from V and 4 bases from J, with 16 bases between. CDR3 length equals 13 residues. In DNA form, the CDR3 reads TGCAGCGCTCTTGGACAGTTAAGCACTGAAGCTTTCTTT. Encoded protein: CSALGQLSTEAFF.